The next 8 T cell receptor beta chains were all read from a single sample in a study of blood T cells in healthy people across ages. Alongside a J-beta primer mix, a sample-barcoded 5' primer served in a second PCR lasting roughly 7 to 11 cycles. One entry per CDR3 protein, called by TCRdb with MiXCR from the 5' RACE reads. Among 660,000 or so distinct CDR3 sequences, 58% were seen once, and the ten largest hold over 35%. The sample consisted of blood. The source of these receptors is a man between 60 and 75 years old in good health.

This rearrangement joins TRBV6-1 to TRBJ1-4, with D perhaps matching TRBD1 (5 bases). The CDR3 covers 17 residues. V was clipped by 6 bases and J by 0 bases, with 17 bases between them. CDR1 is MNHNS, CDR2 SASEGT, per germline. The CDR3 reads CASSRDRSTATNEKLFF. The CDR3 DNA sequence: TGTGCCAGCAGCAGGGATCGAAGTACCGCAACTAATGAAAAACTGTTTTTT.

This clonotype appeared a few times. This chain uses TRBV21-1 with TRBJ1-4. TRBV21-1 is deemed a pseudogene. The CDR3 totals 13 residues. The DNA of the CDR3 is TGTGCCAGCAGATACAGAATAAATGAAAAACTGTTTTTT. Protein: CASRYRINEKLFF.

The chain recombines TRBV24-1 with TRBJ2-5; 8 bases line up with TRBD1. The CDR3 is 14 residues long. Germline CDR1 reads KGHDR; CDR2 reads SFDVKD. Trimming took 3 bases from V and 4 from J; bases not matched to a gene: 3. CDR3 bases: TGTGCCACCAGTGATGCGACAGGGGCAGAGACCCAGTACTTC. This gives the protein CATSDATGAETQYF.

At least ten counts were recorded for this clonotype. The CDR3 sequence is CASRAGGSKETQYF. The CDR3 DNA follows: TGTGCCAGCAGAGCAGGGGGCTCGAAGGAGACCCAGTACTTC. The chain uses TRBV7-9 and TRBJ2-5; 8 bases align to TRBD1. The CDR3 loop spans 14 amino acids. Per the germline V gene, CDR1 is SEHNR and CDR2 is FQNEAQ (reference sequence). The junction had 8 bases not matched to a gene; V was cut back by 6 bases and J by 5 bases.

A remark on this clonotype: The junction does not match germline at one end; this may be a read error. V is TRBV5-1 and J is TRBJ2-7, with no clear D. Looked up from germline, CDR1 is SGHRS and CDR2 is YFSETQ. The CDR3 is made up of 14 amino acids. The CDR3 nucleotides read TGCGTCAGCAGCTTCTCAGGAGTAAAGGGCGAGCAGTACTTC. Protein: CVSSFSGVKGEQYF.

This chain joins TRBV25-1 and TRBJ2-5, with 8 nucleotides matching TRBD2. Germline V lookup: CDR1 MGHDK, CDR2 SYGVNS. V gave up 2 bases and J gave up 1 base; unmatched junction bases: 12. This CDR3 region has 18 residues. For the CDR3, the DNA is TGTGCCAGCAGTGAAGCTCCCGGGGTAGCGGGGCCCCAAGAGACCCAGTACTTC. Amino acids: CASSEAPGVAGPQETQYF.

The chain links TRBV27 to TRBJ2-1, with a weak D call TRBD1 (5 bases). This CDR3 region has 13 residues. V dropped 6 bases and J dropped 7 bases, with 13 bases sitting between them. Looked up from germline, CDR1 is MNHEY and CDR2 is SMNVEV (reference sequence). CDR3 in amino acids: CASSLGALNEQFF. The CDR3 DNA is TGTGCCAGCAGCCTAGGGGCTTTGAATGAGCAGTTCTTC.

This clonotype was seen a handful of times. The chain carries TRBV10-3 and TRBJ2-1; 8 nucleotides line up with TRBD1. The germline V gene encodes CDR1 ENHRY and CDR2 SYGVKD. With 0 bases clipped from V and 5 bases from J, the junction kept 6 bases outside the gene matches. The CDR3 is 16 amino acids. Written as DNA, the CDR3 is TGTGCCATCAGTGAGTCGAATCAGGGGGCGAACAATGAGCAGTTCTTC. This codes for CAISESNQGANNEQFF.